A single sample is the source of the 21 T cell receptor beta chains below, sequenced in a study of T cell responses to AZD1222 COVID-19 vaccine. Some clones are missing from TCRdb's copy, which holds only in-frame ones; the method was immunoSEQ multiplex PCR. The sample contains about 130,000 clones, over 75% of which appear only once. This sample comprised peripheral blood, obtained on day 0 of AZD1222 vaccination. These receptors all come from an adult in good health.

This clone was seen a single time. The rearrangement joins TRBV6-5 to TRBJ1-1, with D perhaps matching TRBD1 (6 bases). The germline CDR1 and CDR2 sequences are MNHEY and SVGAGI. V was shortened by 3 bases and J by 5 bases, with 16 bases between the two germline ends. This CDR3 spans 15 amino acids. CDR3 DNA sequence: TGTGCCAGCAGTTATGGAAACAACAGGGCAACTGAAGCTTTCTTT. It encodes CASSYGNNRATEAFF.

V gene TRBV9 combines with J gene TRBJ1-1; D is ambiguous. Trimming left V 0 bases short and J 11 bases short, with 23 bases between. CDR1 and CDR2 (germline): SGDLS, YYNGEE. This CDR3 is built from 16 residues. The CDR3: CASSVAPTSKGMAAFF. CDR3 bases: TGTGCCAGCAGCGTAGCCCCAACGTCTAAGGGCATGGCGGCTTTCTTT.

The chain carries TRBV19 and TRBJ1-1; D is ambiguous. Trimming removed 7 bases at V and 5 bases at J, with 8 bases between. This CDR3 has 11 residues. Germline values: CDR1 LNHDA, CDR2 SQIVND (reference sequence). The CDR3 here is CASTGVTEAFF. As DNA, the CDR3 is TGTGCCAGTACCGGGGTGACTGAAGCTTTCTTT.

As for this clone: The same CDR3 arises from other DNA sequences in this sample as well. The chain is built from TRBV3-1 (or the pseudogene TRBV3-2) and TRBJ1-5; no firm D call. Per germline, CDR1 LGHDT and CDR2 YNNKEL (reference sequence). V shed 1 base and J shed 6 bases, with 7 bases lying between them. The CDR3 runs 13 residues. The CDR3 is CASSQVVGQPQHF. CDR3 in DNA: TGTGCCAGCAGCCAAGTTGTAGGTCAGCCCCAGCATTTT.

This chain joins TRBV30 and TRBJ1-4; D might be TRBD1 (5 bases). The V end lost 5 bases, the J end lost 8 bases, and 15 bases lay between the germline ends. CDR1 is GTSNPN, CDR2 SVGIG, per germline (reference sequence). CDR3 length equals 13 residues. The CDR3 DNA follows: TGTGCCTGGCATCAGGGTCGAGGAGAAAAACTGTTTTTT. Encoded protein: CAWHQGRGEKLFF.

This clone has just a few counts. J is TRBJ1-1 and V is TRBV9; D not resolved. Germline V gives CDR1 SGDLS, CDR2 YYNGEE. The length of the CDR3 is 12 residues. V was trimmed by 5 bases and J by 3 bases, leaving 8 bases between them. The CDR3 reads CASSRDHTEAFF. The CDR3 DNA reads TGTGCCAGCAGTAGGGATCACACTGAAGCTTTCTTT.

The V and J genes are TRBV6-5 and TRBJ2-3; the D is unclear. The CDR3 covers 13 residues. V was shortened by 6 bases and J by 2 bases, with 9 bases between the two germline ends. Looked up from germline, CDR1 is MNHEY and CDR2 is SVGAGI. Here the CDR3 reads CASSTLPTDTQYF. The CDR3 region has the DNA TGTGCCAGCAGCACCCTCCCCACAGATACGCAGTATTTT.

The chain couples TRBV30 to TRBJ1-5; the D gene is possibly TRBD1 (5 bases). Trimming left V 0 bases short and J 0 bases short, with 21 bases between. CDR1 GTSNPN and CDR2 SVGIG come from the germline V gene (reference sequence). The CDR3 totals 19 residues. The CDR3 region has the DNA TGTGCCTGGAGTGTCCCGTGGGGACGAATGGGGTCTAGCAATCAGCCCCAGCATTTT. Translating it yields CAWSVPWGRMGSSNQPQHF.

This chain links TRBV14 with TRBJ1-2; D is unclear. The V end was cut by 1 base, the J end by 5 bases, with 14 bases between. Per germline, CDR1 SGHDN and CDR2 FVKESK. The CDR3 length is 15 residues. The CDR3 DNA reads as TGTGCCAGCAGCCAAGCCACGGGCAGGAATTATGGCTACACCTTC. Its translation: CASSQATGRNYGYTF.

The rearrangement uses TRBV10-3 and TRBJ1-6; the match to TRBD1 covers 8 bases. Trimming removed 6 bases from V and 7 bases from J; junction bases left unmatched: 5. The germline gives CDR1 ENHRY, CDR2 SYGVKD. The CDR3 consists of 14 residues. The CDR3 reads CAISGTGGNSPLHF. The CDR3 region has the DNA TGTGCCATCAGCGGGACAGGAGGGAATTCACCCCTCCACTTT.

The chain carries TRBV4-2 and TRBJ1-2, with 8 nucleotides matching TRBD1. V lost 4 bases to trimming and J lost 6 bases; unmatched junction nucleotides: 28. The CDR3 is 21 residues long. Germline V gives CDR1 LGHNA, CDR2 YNFKEQ. The CDR3 is CASSPVVWGWGQASYYNGYTF. In nucleotides, the CDR3 is TGTGCCAGCAGCCCCGTTGTATGGGGTTGGGGACAGGCATCTTATTACAATGGCTACACCTTC.

This chain joins TRBV27 and TRBJ1-2; D gene ambiguous. V was pared by 5 bases and J by 5 bases, with 21 bases between. From germline, CDR1 is MNHEY and CDR2 SMNVEV (reference sequence). The length of the CDR3 is 16 residues. In nucleotides, the CDR3 is TGTGCCAGCAGTCTAACCCCCTCGTCCTGGACGTATGGCTACACCTTC. Translating it yields CASSLTPSSWTYGYTF.

The chain carries TRBV9 and TRBJ1-5; D uncertain. V was clipped by 0 bases and J by 9 bases, with 19 bases between them. This CDR3 region has 16 residues. In germline, CDR1 is SGDLS, CDR2 YYNGEE. The CDR3 is CASSVGGGRGSGPQHF. DNA of the CDR3: TGTGCCAGCAGCGTAGGGGGAGGGCGAGGTAGCGGGCCCCAGCATTTT.

The chain employs TRBV6-5 and TRBJ1-1, with D unclear. The ends were cut back, 7 bases at V and 1 base at J, with 16 bases in the middle. Germline values: CDR1 MNHEY, CDR2 SVGAGI. This CDR3 is built from 15 residues. The CDR3 region has the DNA TGTGCCAGCAACCCAGATCCCCCGGAGAACACTGAAGCTTTCTTT. It encodes CASNPDPPENTEAFF.

This rearrangement joins TRBV3-1 (or the pseudogene TRBV3-2) to TRBJ1-2; D unclear. Looked up from germline, CDR1 is LGHDT and CDR2 is YNNKEL (reference sequence). V gave up 0 bases and J gave up 8 bases, with 7 bases separating them. The CDR3 sequence is 12 residues long. The CDR3 DNA reads as TGTGCCAGCAGCCAAGAATTTAGAGGCTACACCTTC. It encodes CASSQEFRGYTF.

This chain connects TRBV10-3 to TRBJ2-7; 7 bases fit TRBD1. The CDR3 covers 15 residues. The V and J ends lost 3 bases and 2 bases, in that order; junction bases with no gene match: 7. The germline gives CDR1 ENHRY, CDR2 SYGVKD. The DNA of the CDR3 is TGTGCCATCAGTGATCGCGACAGGGCCACCTACGAGCAGTACTTC. Protein product: CAISDRDRATYEQYF.

The chain combines TRBV12-3 or TRBV12-4 with TRBJ2-7; possible D gene TRBD1, 6 bases. The CDR3 extends over 12 amino acids. V was clipped by 1 base and J by 6 bases, with 7 bases between them. CDR3 protein: CASSLVRGEQYF. In DNA form, the CDR3 reads TGTGCCAGCAGTTTAGTCAGGGGCGAGCAGTACTTC.

This clone appeared once. V and J are TRBV29-1 and TRBJ1-6; a weak D match, TRBD1 (6 bases). Germline lookup yields CDR1 SQVTM and CDR2 ANQGSEA. This CDR3 is built from 15 residues. V was shortened by 6 bases and J by 6 bases, with 18 bases between the two germline ends. The CDR3 loop is CSVQAGVSANSPLHF. CDR3 DNA sequence: TGCAGCGTCCAAGCAGGGGTGTCGGCTAATTCACCCCTCCACTTT.

This chain uses TRBV11-3 with TRBJ2-2; 9 nucleotides line up with TRBD2. Trimming cost V 7 bases and J 1 base; bases outside gene matches: 10. Germline V gene lookup returns CDR1 SGHNT and CDR2 YENEEA. CDR3 length equals 17 residues. The CDR3 nucleotides read TGTGCCAGCACCCCAGGGCTAGCGGGACTGAACACCGGGGAGCTGTTTTTT. It codes for CASTPGLAGLNTGELFF.

The rearrangement links TRBV15 to TRBJ1-1, with 8 bases matching TRBD1. There are 19 residues in the CDR3. Trimming removed 1 base from V and 7 bases from J; junction bases left unmatched: 20. The germline CDR1 and CDR2 sequences are LNHNV and YYDKDF (reference sequence). The CDR3 here is CATSRGIGQGRSEGVEAFF. The CDR3 DNA reads as TGTGCCACCAGCAGAGGCATTGGACAGGGAAGGTCCGAAGGGGTTGAAGCTTTCTTT.

This clone was observed a handful of times. This chain uses TRBV10-1 with TRBJ2-1, with D tentatively TRBD2 (7 bases). Germline V gene lookup returns CDR1 WNHNN and CDR2 SYGVQD (reference sequence). The CDR3 totals 13 residues. V lost 2 bases and J 8 bases, leaving 10 bases between the germline ends. CDR3 in DNA: TGCGCCAGCAGTGAGGGGGGGGCCCATGAGCAGTTCTTC. Translating it yields CASSEGGAHEQFF.